This T cell receptor (beta chain) was found in a study of blood T cell repertoires in COVID-19. Whole-study context: The United States, Italy and Spain were the sources of the acute and convalescent COVID-19 samples.

CDR3 length: 16 residues. The V and J ends lost 4 bases and 5 bases, in that order; junction bases with no gene match: 5. CDR1 is SGHNT, CDR2 YYREEE, per germline (reference sequence). TCRdb's table, derived via immunoSEQ multiplex PCR, lists solely in-frame clones and lacks some. The table lists fewer than 350,000 clones, 70% to 90% of them singletons, with around a tenth in the top ten. The sequence came from a woman between 40 and 55 years old who had recovered from COVID-19. Sequences were obtained from PBMCs or T cells enriched from blood (not recorded which). This rearrangement joins TRBV5-4 to TRBJ2-2, with 13 positions matching TRBD2. CDR3 coding DNA: TGTGCCAGCAGCGATAGGACTAGCGGGGGAACCGGGGAGCTGTTTTTT. Its protein is CASSDRTSGGTGELFF.